A single sample is the source of the 6 T cell receptor beta chains below, sequenced in a study of blood T cell repertoires in COVID-19. Method: immunoSEQ multiplex PCR; TCRdb's copy keeps in-frame clones and lacks some. The data contain around 150,000 clones, about 80% of them singletons. The sequencing input was PBMCs or T cells enriched from blood (not recorded which). The source is a woman aged 55-70 years who had recovered from COVID-19.

The chain carries TRBV2 and TRBJ1-3; D not certain. The CDR3 extends over 16 amino acids. Germline-derived CDR1 and CDR2 are SNHLY and FYNNEI. V lost 1 base and J lost 0, with 10 bases in between. CDR3 nucleotide sequence: TGTGCCAGCAGTGAAGGAGGTCAGTACTCTGGAAACACCATATATTTT. Residues: CASSEGGQYSGNTIYF.

This clone has a handful of counts. The chain links TRBV9 to TRBJ2-3; D is unclear. Trimming pared 0 bases from V and 6 bases from J, leaving 11 bases between. Per the germline V gene, CDR1 is SGDLS and CDR2 is YYNGEE. The CDR3 has 14 residues. The CDR3 nucleotides are TGTGCCAGCAGCGTAGTAGAGGCAGTGGATACGCAGTATTTT. Translated, it gives CASSVVEAVDTQYF.

The chain joins TRBV12-5 to TRBJ1-6; D gene unclear. Trimming stripped 6 bases from V and 5 bases from J, with 5 bases between. Germline assignment: CDR1 LGHNT and CDR2 FRNRAP. The CDR3 sequence is 12 residues long. CDR3 in DNA: TGTGCTAGTGGAAACAATAATTCACCCCTCCACTTT. Translation gives CASGNNNSPLHF.

The rearrangement links TRBV20-1 to TRBJ1-2, with D possibly TRBD1 on 6 matching bases. Germline CDR1 reads DFQATT; CDR2 reads SNEGSKA (reference sequence). The CDR3 is 14 residues long. Deletions cut 3 bases from V and 3 bases from J, with 14 bases between. This CDR3 reads CSASTGTQDYGYTF. The CDR3 DNA reads TGCAGTGCTAGTACCGGGACACAGGACTATGGCTACACCTTC.

V gene TRBV5-6 combines with J gene TRBJ1-2; TRBD1 is a possible D gene (5 bases). Per the germline V gene, CDR1 is SGHDT and CDR2 is YYEEEE. The germline V and J ends were trimmed by 4 bases and 5 bases, with 12 bases remaining between them. The CDR3 runs to 13 residues. In DNA, the CDR3 is TGTGCCAGCAGCCCCAGGGTAGGGTATGGCTACACCTTC. It yields the protein CASSPRVGYGYTF.

This clone has a single count. The chain employs TRBV3-1 (or the pseudogene TRBV3-2) and TRBJ2-3, with D perhaps TRBD1 (6 bases). The V gene lost 0 bases and the J gene lost 12 bases, with 13 bases spanning the gap. The CDR3 totals 13 residues. The germline gives CDR1 LGHDT, CDR2 YNNKEL (reference sequence). CDR3 residues: CASSQEEDRPQYF. The CDR3 nucleotides are TGTGCCAGCAGCCAAGAGGAGGACAGACCTCAGTATTTT.